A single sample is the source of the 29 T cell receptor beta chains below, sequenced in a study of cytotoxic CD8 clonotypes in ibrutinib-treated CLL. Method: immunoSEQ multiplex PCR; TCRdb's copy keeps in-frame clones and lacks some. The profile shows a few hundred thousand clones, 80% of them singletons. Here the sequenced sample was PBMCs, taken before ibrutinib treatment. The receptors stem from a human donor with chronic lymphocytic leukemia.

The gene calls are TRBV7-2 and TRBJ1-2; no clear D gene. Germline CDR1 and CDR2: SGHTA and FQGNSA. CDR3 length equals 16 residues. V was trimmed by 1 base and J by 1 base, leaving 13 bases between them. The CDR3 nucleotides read TGTGCCAGCAGCTTAGGAGCGACACCGAATAACTATGGCTACACCTTC. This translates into CASSLGATPNNYGYTF.

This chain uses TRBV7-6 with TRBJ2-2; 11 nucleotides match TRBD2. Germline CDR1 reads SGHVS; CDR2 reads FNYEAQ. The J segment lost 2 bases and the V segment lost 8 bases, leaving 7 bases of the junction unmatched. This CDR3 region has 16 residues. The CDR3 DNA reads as TGTGCCAGCGCACTCCTAGCGGGAGGAAACACCGGGGAGCTGTTTTTT. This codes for CASALLAGGNTGELFF.

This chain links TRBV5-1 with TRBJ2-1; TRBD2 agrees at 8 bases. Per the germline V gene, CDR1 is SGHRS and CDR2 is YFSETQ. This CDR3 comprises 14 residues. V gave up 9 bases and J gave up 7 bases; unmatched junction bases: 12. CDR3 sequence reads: CATNGGGLKNEQFF. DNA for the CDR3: TGCGCCACCAACGGGGGGGGACTAAAGAATGAGCAGTTCTTC.

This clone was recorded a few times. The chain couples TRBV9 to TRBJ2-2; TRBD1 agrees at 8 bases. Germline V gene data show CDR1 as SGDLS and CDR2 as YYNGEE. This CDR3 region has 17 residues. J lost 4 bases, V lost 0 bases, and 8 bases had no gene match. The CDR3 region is CASSVGTGGIVTGELFF. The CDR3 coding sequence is TGTGCCAGCAGCGTAGGCACAGGGGGGATTGTCACCGGGGAGCTGTTTTTT.

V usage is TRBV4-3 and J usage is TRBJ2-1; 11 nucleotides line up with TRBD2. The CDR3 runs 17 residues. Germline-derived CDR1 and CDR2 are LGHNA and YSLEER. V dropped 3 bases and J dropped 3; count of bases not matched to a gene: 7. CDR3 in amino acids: CASSQDPTSGSYNEQFF. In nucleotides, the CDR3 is TGCGCCAGCAGCCAGGACCCCACTAGCGGGAGCTACAATGAGCAGTTCTTC.

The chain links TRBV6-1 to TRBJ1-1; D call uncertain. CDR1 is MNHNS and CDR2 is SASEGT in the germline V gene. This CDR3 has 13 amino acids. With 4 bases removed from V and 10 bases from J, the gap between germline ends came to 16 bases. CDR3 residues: CASSARALGTAFF. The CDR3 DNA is TGTGCCAGCAGTGCCCGGGCCCTTGGTACAGCTTTCTTT.

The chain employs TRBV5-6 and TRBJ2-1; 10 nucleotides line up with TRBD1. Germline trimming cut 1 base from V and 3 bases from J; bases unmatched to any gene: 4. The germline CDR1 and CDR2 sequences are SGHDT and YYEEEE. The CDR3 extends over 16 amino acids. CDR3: CASSLLGQGRYNEQFF. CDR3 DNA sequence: TGTGCCAGCAGCTTGTTGGGACAGGGGCGCTACAATGAGCAGTTCTTC.

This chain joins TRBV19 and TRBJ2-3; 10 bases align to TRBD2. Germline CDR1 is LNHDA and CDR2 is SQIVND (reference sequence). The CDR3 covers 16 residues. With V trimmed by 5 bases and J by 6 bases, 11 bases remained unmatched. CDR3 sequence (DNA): TGTGCCAGTAGTCCCACCGCTAGCGGGAGATCCGATACGCAGTATTTT. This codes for CASSPTASGRSDTQYF.

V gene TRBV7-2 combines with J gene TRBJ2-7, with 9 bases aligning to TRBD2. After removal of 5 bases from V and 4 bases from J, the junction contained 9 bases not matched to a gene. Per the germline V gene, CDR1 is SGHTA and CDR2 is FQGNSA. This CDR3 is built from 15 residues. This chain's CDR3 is CASSPLAGVAYEQYF. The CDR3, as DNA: TGTGCCAGCAGCCCTTTAGCGGGAGTCGCTTACGAGCAGTACTTC. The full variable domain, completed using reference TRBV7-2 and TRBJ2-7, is GAGVSQSPSNKVTEKGKDVELRCDPISGHTALYWYRQSLGQGLEFLIYFQGNSAPDKSGLPSDRFSAERTGGSVSTLTIQRTQQEDSAVYLCASSPLAGVAYEQYFGPGTRLTVT.

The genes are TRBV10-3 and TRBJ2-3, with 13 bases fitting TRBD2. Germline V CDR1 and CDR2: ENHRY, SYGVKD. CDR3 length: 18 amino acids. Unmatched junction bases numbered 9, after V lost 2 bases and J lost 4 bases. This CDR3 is CAISETEWTSGSADTQYF. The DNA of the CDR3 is TGTGCCATCAGTGAGACCGAATGGACTAGCGGGAGTGCAGATACGCAGTATTTT.

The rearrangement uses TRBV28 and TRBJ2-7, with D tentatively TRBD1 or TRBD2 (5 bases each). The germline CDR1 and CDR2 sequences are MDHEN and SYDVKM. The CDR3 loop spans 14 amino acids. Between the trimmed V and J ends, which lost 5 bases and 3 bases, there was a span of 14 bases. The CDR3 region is CASSRGTRGYEQYF. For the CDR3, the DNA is TGTGCCAGCAGTCGAGGGACCCGAGGCTACGAGCAGTACTTC.

For the CDR3, the DNA is TGTGCCAGCAGCCCGGTTGGGGAGCTGTTTTTT. Translating it yields CASSPVGELFF. The rearrangement joins TRBV28 to TRBJ2-2; D gene uncertain. The CDR3 totals 11 residues. The V gene's germline CDR1 is MDHEN and CDR2 SYDVKM. Trimming took off 6 bases at V and 8 bases at J, with 7 bases between the two ends.

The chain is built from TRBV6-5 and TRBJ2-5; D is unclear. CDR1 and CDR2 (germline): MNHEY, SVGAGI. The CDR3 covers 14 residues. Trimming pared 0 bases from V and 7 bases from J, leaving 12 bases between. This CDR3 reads CASSYSNEIGTQYF. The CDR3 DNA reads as TGTGCCAGCAGTTACTCGAATGAAATTGGGACCCAGTACTTC.

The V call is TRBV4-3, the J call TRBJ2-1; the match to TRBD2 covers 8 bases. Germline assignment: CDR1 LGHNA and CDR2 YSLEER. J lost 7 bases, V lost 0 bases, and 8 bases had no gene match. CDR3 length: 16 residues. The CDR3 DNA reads TGCGCCAGCAGCCAAGAGTGGAGCGGGAGCCATAATGAGCAGTTCTTC. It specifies CASSQEWSGSHNEQFF.

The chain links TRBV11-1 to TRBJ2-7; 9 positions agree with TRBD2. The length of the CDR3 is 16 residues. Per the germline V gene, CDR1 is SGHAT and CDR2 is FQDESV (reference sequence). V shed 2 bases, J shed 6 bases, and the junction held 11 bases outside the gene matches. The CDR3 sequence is CASSLSPGREGFEQYF. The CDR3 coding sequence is TGTGCCAGCAGCTTATCCCCCGGGCGGGAGGGGTTCGAGCAGTACTTC.

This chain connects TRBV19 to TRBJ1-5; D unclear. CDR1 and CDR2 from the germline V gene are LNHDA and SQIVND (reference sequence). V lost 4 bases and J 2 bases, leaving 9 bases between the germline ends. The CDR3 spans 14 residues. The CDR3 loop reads CASSREWGNQPQHF. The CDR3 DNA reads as TGTGCCAGTAGTAGGGAGTGGGGCAATCAGCCCCAGCATTTT.

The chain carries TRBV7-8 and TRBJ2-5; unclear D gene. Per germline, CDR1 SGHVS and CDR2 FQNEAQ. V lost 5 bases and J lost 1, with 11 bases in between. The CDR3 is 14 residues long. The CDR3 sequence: CASSHRRSQETQYF. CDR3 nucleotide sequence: TGTGCCAGCAGCCATCGACGGTCCCAAGAGACCCAGTACTTC.

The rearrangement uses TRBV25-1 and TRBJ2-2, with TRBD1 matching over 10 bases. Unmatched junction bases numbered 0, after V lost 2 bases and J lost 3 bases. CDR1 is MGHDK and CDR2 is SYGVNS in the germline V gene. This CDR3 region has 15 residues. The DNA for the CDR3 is TGTGCCAGCAGTGAAGGACAGGGGGACACCGGGGAGCTGTTTTTT. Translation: CASSEGQGDTGELFF. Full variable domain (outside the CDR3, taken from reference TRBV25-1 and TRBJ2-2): EADIYQTPRYLVIGTGKKITLECSQTMGHDKMYWYQQDPGMELHLIHYSYGVNSTEKGDLSSESTVSRIRTEHFPLTLESARPSHTSQYLCASSEGQGDTGELFFGEGSRLTVL.

The CDR3 is CASSKQDAETQYF. The CDR3 bases are TGTGCCAGCAGTAAGCAGGACGCGGAGACCCAGTACTTC. The chain has TRBV6-5 and TRBJ2-5; D is unresolved. CDR3 size: 13 residues. From germline, CDR1 is MNHEY and CDR2 SVGAGI. Trimming took 5 bases from V and 5 from J, leaving 12 bases between them.

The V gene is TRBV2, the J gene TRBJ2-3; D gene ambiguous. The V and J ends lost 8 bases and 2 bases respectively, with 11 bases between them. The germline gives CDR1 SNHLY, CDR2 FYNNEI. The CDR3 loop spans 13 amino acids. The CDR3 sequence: CASYTVFTDTQYF. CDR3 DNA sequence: TGTGCCAGCTACACGGTATTCACAGATACGCAGTATTTT.

CDR3 nucleotide sequence: TGTGCCAGCAGTGTCGACAGGTCCTACGAGCAGTACTTC. Translated: CASSVDRSYEQYF. The chain uses TRBV6-1 and TRBJ2-7, with D perhaps TRBD1 (6 bases). CDR1 and CDR2 (germline): MNHNS, SASEGT. CDR3 length equals 13 residues. Trimming took off 4 bases at V and 1 base at J, with 8 bases between the two ends.

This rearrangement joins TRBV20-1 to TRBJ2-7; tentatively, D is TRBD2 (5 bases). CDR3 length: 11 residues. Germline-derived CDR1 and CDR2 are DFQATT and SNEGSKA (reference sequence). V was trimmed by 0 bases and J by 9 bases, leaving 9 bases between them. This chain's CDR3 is CSAREGEGQYF. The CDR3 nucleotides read TGCAGTGCTAGAGAGGGAGAGGGGCAGTACTTC.

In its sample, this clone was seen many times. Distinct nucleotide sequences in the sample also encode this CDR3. For the CDR3, the DNA is TGCGCCAGCAGCTTGGGACAAATACAAGAGACCCAGTACTTC. It encodes CASSLGQIQETQYF. The chain has TRBV5-1 and TRBJ2-5; D is unclear. CDR1 and CDR2 (germline): SGHRS, YFSETQ. This CDR3 comprises 14 residues. The ends were cut back, 0 bases at V and 2 bases at J, with 8 bases in the middle.

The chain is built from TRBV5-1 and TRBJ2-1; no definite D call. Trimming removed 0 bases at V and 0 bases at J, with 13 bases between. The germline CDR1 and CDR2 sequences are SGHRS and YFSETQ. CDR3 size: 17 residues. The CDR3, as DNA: TGCGCCAGCAGCTTGGGATCGCGCCAGAGCTCCTACAATGAGCAGTTCTTC. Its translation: CASSLGSRQSSYNEQFF.

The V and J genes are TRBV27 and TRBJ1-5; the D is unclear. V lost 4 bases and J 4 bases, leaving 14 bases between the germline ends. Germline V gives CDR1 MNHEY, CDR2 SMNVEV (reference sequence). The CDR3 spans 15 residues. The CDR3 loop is CASSSRPPGNQPQHF. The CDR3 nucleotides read TGTGCCAGCAGTTCCCGCCCTCCAGGAAATCAGCCCCAGCATTTT.

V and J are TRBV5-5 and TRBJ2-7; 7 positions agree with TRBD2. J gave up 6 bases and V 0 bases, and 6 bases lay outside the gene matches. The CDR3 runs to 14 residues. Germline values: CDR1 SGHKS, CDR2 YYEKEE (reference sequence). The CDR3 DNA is TGTGCCAGCAGCTTGGTAGGACTAGGAATCGAGCAGTACTTC. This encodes CASSLVGLGIEQYF.

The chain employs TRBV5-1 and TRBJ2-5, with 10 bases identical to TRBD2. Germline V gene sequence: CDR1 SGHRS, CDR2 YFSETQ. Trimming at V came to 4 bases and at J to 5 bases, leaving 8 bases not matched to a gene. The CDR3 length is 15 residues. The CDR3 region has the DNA TGCGCCAGCAGCCAAGTAGCGGGAGGAACCGAGACCCAGTACTTC. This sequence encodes CASSQVAGGTETQYF.

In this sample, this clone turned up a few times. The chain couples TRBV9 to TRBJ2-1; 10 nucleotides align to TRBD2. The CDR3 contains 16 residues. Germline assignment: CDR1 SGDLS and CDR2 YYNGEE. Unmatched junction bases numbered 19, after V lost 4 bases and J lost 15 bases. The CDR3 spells CASSNAGTSALMGLFF. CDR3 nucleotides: TGTGCCAGCAGCAACGCCGGGACTAGCGCGCTAATGGGTCTGTTCTTC.

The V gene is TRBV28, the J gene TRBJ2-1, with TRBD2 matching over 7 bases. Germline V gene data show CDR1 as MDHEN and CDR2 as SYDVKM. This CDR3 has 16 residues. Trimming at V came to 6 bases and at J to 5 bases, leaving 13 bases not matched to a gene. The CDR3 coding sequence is TGTGCCAGCAGGCACCCCTTAGCGGGTCATGACAATGAGCAGTTCTTC. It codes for CASRHPLAGHDNEQFF.